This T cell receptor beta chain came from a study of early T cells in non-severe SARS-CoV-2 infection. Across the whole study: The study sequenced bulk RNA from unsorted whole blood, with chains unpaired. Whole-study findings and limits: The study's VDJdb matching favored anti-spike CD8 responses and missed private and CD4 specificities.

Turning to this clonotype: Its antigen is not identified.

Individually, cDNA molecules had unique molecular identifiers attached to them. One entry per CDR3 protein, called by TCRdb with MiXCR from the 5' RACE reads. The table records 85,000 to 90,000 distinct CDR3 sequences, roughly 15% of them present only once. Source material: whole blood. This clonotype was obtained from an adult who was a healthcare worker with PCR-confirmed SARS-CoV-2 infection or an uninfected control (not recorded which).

The CDR3 spells CATSDAGQRTDTQYF. In DNA, the CDR3 is TGTGCCACCAGTGATGCGGGACAGCGCACAGATACGCAGTATTTT. The V and J genes are TRBV24-1 and TRBJ2-3; D may be TRBD1 (7 bases). The germline V gene encodes CDR1 KGHDR and CDR2 SFDVKD. The CDR3 is made up of 15 amino acids. Between the trimmed V and J ends, which lost 3 bases and 1 base, there was a span of 10 bases.